This T cell receptor beta chain was identified in a study of identifying expanded T cells in peripheral blood. Study findings and constraints: Over about two and four weeks, about 16.4 and 19 clones changed, versus roughly 1.1 between replicates. Variance in clone template counts between approximately two-week samples significantly increased with total template count across all healthy donors.

The method was immunoSEQ multiplex PCR; TCRdb's version includes in-frame clones alone and lacks a portion of them. This sample carries some 80,000 clones, approximately 90% of them seen once, and the ten largest clones take 7.3%. Comments on this clone: Its cognate antigen is unknown. Other DNA variants within this sample encode the same CDR3.

CDR1 SGHRS and CDR2 YFSETQ come from the germline V gene. V lost 0 bases to trimming and J lost 5 bases; unmatched junction nucleotides: 2. This CDR3 has 15 residues. The chain joins TRBV5-1 to TRBJ1-6; 7 bases fit TRBD1. Sequencing used blood. The receptor was derived from a person aged 18 to 70 in good health. The CDR3 coding sequence is TGCGCCAGCAGCTTGGGTGGGACAGATAATTCACCCCTCCACTTT. It yields the protein CASSLGGTDNSPLHF.